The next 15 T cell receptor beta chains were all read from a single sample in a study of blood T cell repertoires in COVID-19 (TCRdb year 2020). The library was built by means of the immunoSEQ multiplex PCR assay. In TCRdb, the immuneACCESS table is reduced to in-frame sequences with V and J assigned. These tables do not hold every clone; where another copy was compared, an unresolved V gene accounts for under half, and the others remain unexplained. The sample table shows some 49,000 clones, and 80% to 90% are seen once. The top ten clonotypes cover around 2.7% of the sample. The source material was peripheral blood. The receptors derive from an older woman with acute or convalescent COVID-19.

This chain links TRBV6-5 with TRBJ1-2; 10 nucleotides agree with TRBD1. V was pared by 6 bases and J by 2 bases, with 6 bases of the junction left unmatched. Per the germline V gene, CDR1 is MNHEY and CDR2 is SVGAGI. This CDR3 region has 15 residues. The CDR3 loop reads CASSLGQGENYGYTF. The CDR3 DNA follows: TGTGCCAGCAGCCTTGGACAGGGGGAGAACTATGGCTACACCTTC.

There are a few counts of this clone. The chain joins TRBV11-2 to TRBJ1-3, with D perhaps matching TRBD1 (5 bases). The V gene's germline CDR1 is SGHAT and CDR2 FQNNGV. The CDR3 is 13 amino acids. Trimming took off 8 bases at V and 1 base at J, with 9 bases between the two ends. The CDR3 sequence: CASGGVSGNTIYF. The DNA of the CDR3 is TGTGCCAGCGGGGGGGTTTCTGGAAACACCATATATTTT.

CDR3 protein: CASSVDSNQPQHF. DNA of the CDR3: TGTGCCAGCAGTGTGGACTCGAATCAGCCCCAGCATTTT. This chain connects TRBV28 to TRBJ1-5; D uncertain. The ends were cut back, 5 bases at V and 4 bases at J, with 9 bases in the middle. The CDR3 has 13 amino acids. Germline V CDR1 and CDR2: MDHEN, SYDVKM.

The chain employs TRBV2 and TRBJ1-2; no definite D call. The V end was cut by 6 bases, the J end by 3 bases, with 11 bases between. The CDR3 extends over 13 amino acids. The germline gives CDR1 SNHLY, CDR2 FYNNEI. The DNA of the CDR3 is TGTGCCAGCAGGGCAACCGATGACTATGGCTACACCTTC. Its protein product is CASRATDDYGYTF.

For the CDR3, the DNA is TGCGCCAGCAGCTTGAGGAGAAACACAGATACGCAGTATTTT. Its protein product is CASSLRRNTDTQYF. V usage is TRBV5-1 and J usage is TRBJ2-3, with no clear D. Between the trimmed V and J ends, which lost 1 base and 2 bases, there was a span of 8 bases. Germline V lookup: CDR1 SGHRS, CDR2 YFSETQ. This CDR3 spans 14 amino acids. Based on the CDR3 plus reference TRBV5-1 and TRBJ2-3, the full variable domain is KAGVTQTPRYLIKTRGQQVTLSCSPISGHRSVSWYQQTPGQGLQFLFEYFSETQRNKGNFPGRFSGRQFSNSRSEMNVSTLELGDSALYLCASSLRRNTDTQYFGPGTRLTVL.

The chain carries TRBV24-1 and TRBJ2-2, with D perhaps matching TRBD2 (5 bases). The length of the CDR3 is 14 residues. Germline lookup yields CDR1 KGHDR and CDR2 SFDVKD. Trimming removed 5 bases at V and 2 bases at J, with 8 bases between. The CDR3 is CATSVATNTGELFF. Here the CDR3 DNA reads TGTGCCACCAGTGTAGCGACAAACACCGGGGAGCTGTTTTTT.

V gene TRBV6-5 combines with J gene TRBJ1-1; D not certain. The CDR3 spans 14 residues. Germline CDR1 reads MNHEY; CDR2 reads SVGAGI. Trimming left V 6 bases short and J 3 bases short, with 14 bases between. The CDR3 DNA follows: TGTGCCAGCAGAAAGGTAGTTCGGGACACTGAAGCTTTCTTT. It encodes CASRKVVRDTEAFF.

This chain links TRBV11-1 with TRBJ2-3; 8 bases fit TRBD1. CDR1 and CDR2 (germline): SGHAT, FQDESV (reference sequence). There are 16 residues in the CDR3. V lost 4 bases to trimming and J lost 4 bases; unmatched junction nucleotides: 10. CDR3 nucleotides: TGTGCCAGCAGCTCTGGGGACAGGCGAATCTCAGATACGCAGTATTTT. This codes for CASSSGDRRISDTQYF.

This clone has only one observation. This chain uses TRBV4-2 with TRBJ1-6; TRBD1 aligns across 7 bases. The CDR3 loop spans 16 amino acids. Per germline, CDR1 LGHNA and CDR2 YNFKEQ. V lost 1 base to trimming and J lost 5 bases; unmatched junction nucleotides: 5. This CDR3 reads CASSQANRGDNSPLHF. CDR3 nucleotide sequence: TGTGCCAGCAGCCAAGCTAACAGGGGCGATAATTCACCCCTCCACTTT.

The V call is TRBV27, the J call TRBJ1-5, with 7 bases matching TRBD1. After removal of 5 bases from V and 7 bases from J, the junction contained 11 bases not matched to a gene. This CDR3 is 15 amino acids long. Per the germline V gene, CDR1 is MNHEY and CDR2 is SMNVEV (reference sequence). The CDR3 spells CASSAHRGALQPQHF. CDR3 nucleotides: TGTGCCAGCAGTGCCCACAGGGGAGCGTTGCAGCCCCAGCATTTT.

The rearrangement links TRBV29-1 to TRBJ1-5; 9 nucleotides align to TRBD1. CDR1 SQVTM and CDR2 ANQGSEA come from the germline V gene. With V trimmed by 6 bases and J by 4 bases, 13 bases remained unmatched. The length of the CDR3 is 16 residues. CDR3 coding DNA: TGCAGCGTCTCCACTGGACAGGGGACAGGGAATCAGCCCCAGCATTTT. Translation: CSVSTGQGTGNQPQHF.

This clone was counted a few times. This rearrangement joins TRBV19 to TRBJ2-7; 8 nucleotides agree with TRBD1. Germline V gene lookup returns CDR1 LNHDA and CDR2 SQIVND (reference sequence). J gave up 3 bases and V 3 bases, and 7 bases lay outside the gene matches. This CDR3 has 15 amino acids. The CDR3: CASSIADRVYYEQYF. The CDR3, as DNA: TGTGCCAGTAGTATCGCGGACAGGGTTTACTACGAGCAGTACTTC.

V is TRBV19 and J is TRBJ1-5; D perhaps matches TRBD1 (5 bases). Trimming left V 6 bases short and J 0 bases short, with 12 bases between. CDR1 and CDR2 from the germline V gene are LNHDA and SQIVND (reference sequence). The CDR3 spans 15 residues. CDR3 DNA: TGTGCCAGTAGCGGGGGGGGTGGTAGCAATCAGCCCCAGCATTTT. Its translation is CASSGGGGSNQPQHF.

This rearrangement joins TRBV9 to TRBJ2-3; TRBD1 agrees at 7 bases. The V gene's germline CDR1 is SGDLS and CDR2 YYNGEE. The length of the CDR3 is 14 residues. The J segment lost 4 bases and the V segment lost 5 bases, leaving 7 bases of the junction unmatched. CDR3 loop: CASRRAGGSDTQYF. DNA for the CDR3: TGTGCCAGCAGACGGGCAGGGGGTTCAGATACGCAGTATTTT.

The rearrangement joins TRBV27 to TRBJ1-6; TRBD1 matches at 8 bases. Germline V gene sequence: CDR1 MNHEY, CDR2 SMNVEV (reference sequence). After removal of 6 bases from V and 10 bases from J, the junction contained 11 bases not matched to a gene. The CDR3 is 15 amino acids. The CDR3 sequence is CASSPMDRVSSPLHF. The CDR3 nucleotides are TGTGCCAGCAGCCCGATGGACAGGGTCAGCTCACCCCTCCACTTT.